This entry lists 22 T cell receptor beta chains sequenced from one sample in a study of blood T cell repertoires in COVID-19. Sequencing used immunoSEQ multiplex PCR; TCRdb keeps in-frame clones, though not all of them. The table shows approximately 250,000 clones, with roughly 89% occurring only once. The sequencing input was PBMCs or T cells enriched from blood (not recorded which). These receptors came from a woman aged 25 to 45 who had recovered from COVID-19.

The V and J genes are TRBV7-9 and TRBJ2-3; D is unclear. V dropped 5 bases and J dropped 0 bases, with 12 bases sitting between them. CDR3 length: 15 amino acids. The germline V gene has CDR1 SEHNR and CDR2 FQNEAQ (reference sequence). CDR3 in amino acids: CASSHLGSSTDTQYF. The CDR3 DNA is TGTGCCAGCAGCCACTTGGGCAGCAGCACAGATACGCAGTATTTT. Full variable domain (outside the CDR3, taken from reference TRBV7-9 and TRBJ2-3): DTGVSQNPRHKITKRGQNVTFRCDPISEHNRLYWYRQTLGQGPEFLTYFQNEAQLEKSRLLSDRFSAERPKGSFSTLEIQRTEQGDSAMYLCASSHLGSSTDTQYFGPGTRLTVL.

The CDR3 is CASSPRQGADTEAFF. Here the CDR3 DNA reads TGCGCCAGCAGCCCAAGACAGGGGGCGGACACTGAAGCTTTCTTT. This sequence joins TRBV5-1 and TRBJ1-1; 10 bases are a match to TRBD1. Germline CDR1 and CDR2: SGHRS and YFSETQ. The V and J ends lost 4 bases and 3 bases, in that order; junction bases with no gene match: 6. The CDR3 contains 15 residues.

J is TRBJ2-7 and V is TRBV30; no definite D call. Germline CDR1 is GTSNPN and CDR2 is SVGIG (reference sequence). The CDR3 is 13 amino acids. V was trimmed by 3 bases and J by 3 bases, leaving 12 bases between them. Written as DNA, the CDR3 is TGTGCCTGGAGCCGGCGCAGACTCTACGAGCAGTACTTC. This encodes CAWSRRRLYEQYF.

In this sample, this clone turned up a few times. V usage is TRBV20-1 and J usage is TRBJ1-1; D is unresolved. Trimming took 3 bases from V and 2 from J, leaving 13 bases between them. The germline gives CDR1 DFQATT, CDR2 SNEGSKA (reference sequence). The CDR3 has 14 residues. The CDR3 nucleotides are TGCAGTGCTAGTGTCCGGGGTCGTAACACTGAAGCTTTCTTT. Protein: CSASVRGRNTEAFF.

This chain links TRBV13 with TRBJ2-7; D gene uncertain. Germline assignment: CDR1 PRHDT and CDR2 FYEKMQ (reference sequence). Trimming stripped 5 bases from V and 2 bases from J, with 7 bases between. The CDR3 sequence is 12 residues long. The CDR3 nucleotides are TGTGCCAGCAGCCCCAATCCCTACGAGCAGTACTTC. Amino acids: CASSPNPYEQYF.

V gene TRBV2 combines with J gene TRBJ2-5, with D maybe TRBD2 (5 bases). Germline loops: CDR1 SNHLY, CDR2 FYNNEI. Trimming shortened V by 4 bases and J by 2 bases, and 11 bases separated the two germline ends. The CDR3 totals 14 residues. The CDR3 sequence is CASSGGWAQETQYF. CDR3 in DNA: TGTGCCAGCAGTGGCGGGTGGGCACAAGAGACCCAGTACTTC. The full variable domain, its missing parts supplied by reference TRBV2 and TRBJ2-5, is EPEVTQTPSHQVTQMGQEVILRCVPISNHLYFYWYRQILGQKVEFLVSFYNNEISEKSEIFDDQFSVERPDGSNFTLKIRSTKLEDSAMYFCASSGGWAQETQYFGPGTRLLVL.

The rearrangement joins TRBV7-2 to TRBJ2-1; TRBD2 aligns across 13 bases. The CDR3 consists of 16 residues. Germline V gene data show CDR1 as SGHTA and CDR2 as FQGNSA. With 5 bases clipped from V and 6 bases from J, the junction kept 7 bases outside the gene matches. The CDR3 DNA is TGTGCCAGCAGCCTTACTAGCGGGAGGGTTTTCAATGAGCAGTTCTTC. Protein product: CASSLTSGRVFNEQFF.

J is TRBJ1-4 and V is TRBV4-1; the D gene is possibly TRBD1 (5 bases). V was trimmed by 0 bases and J by 6 bases, leaving 17 bases between them. The germline V gene has CDR1 MGHRA and CDR2 YSYEKL. The CDR3 runs 17 residues. CDR3 sequence reads: CASSQERSAGTDEKLFF. The CDR3 bases are TGCGCCAGCAGCCAAGAAAGGTCGGCAGGGACTGATGAAAAACTGTTTTTT.

This chain joins TRBV19 and TRBJ1-1, with 9 bases fitting TRBD1. Germline-derived CDR1 and CDR2 are LNHDA and SQIVND (reference sequence). V shed 4 bases and J 3 bases; nucleotides not matched to a gene: 3. The CDR3 extends over 14 amino acids. The CDR3 sequence is CASSRRTGDTEAFF. The CDR3 coding sequence is TGTGCCAGTAGTAGACGGACAGGGGACACTGAAGCTTTCTTT. Supplemented by reference TRBV19 and TRBJ1-1, the full variable domain reads DGGITQSPKYLFRKEGQNVTLSCEQNLNHDAMYWYRQDPGQGLRLIYYSQIVNDFQKGDIAEGYSVSREKKESFPLTVTSAQKNPTAFYLCASSRRTGDTEAFFGQGTRLTVV.

This clone has just one count. The chain carries TRBV30 and TRBJ1-1; D is unclear. This CDR3 contains 13 residues. Germline V gene data show CDR1 as GTSNPN and CDR2 as SVGIG (reference sequence). Trimming removed 4 bases from V and 3 bases from J, with 12 bases in between. This chain's CDR3 is CAWTETPYTEAFF. The CDR3 DNA sequence: TGTGCCTGGACGGAGACGCCCTACACTGAAGCTTTCTTT. Variable domain in full (rest from reference TRBV30 and TRBJ1-1): SQTIHQWPATLVQPVGSPLSLECTVEGTSNPNLYWYRQAAGRGLQLLFYSVGIGQISSEVPQNLSASRPQDRQFILSSKKLLLSDSGFYLCAWTETPYTEAFFGQGTRLTVV.

CDR3 residues: CASGDRGSLETQYF. The CDR3 bases are TGTGCCAGCGGAGACAGGGGAAGTTTGGAGACCCAGTACTTC. The gene calls are TRBV19 and TRBJ2-5; TRBD1 matches at 8 bases. Losses at the gene ends were 9 bases for V and 5 bases for J; bases not matched to a gene: 11. The CDR3 has 14 amino acids. CDR1 is LNHDA and CDR2 is SQIVND in the germline V gene (reference sequence).

This chain joins TRBV21-1 and TRBJ1-5; the D call TRBD1 from the table was never checked on the DNA. TRBV21-1 is termed a pseudogene. CDR3 size: 19 residues. The CDR3 DNA sequence: TGTGCCAGCAGCCCTCGACAGGGGAAGTACGGGGCTGAAAATCAGCCCCAGCATTTT. As protein: CASSPRQGKYGAENQPQHF.

The V and J genes are TRBV6-2 or TRBV6-3 and TRBJ1-2, with 7 positions matching TRBD1. Germline V gene data show CDR1 as MNHEY and CDR2 as SVGEGT. J was trimmed by 6 bases and V by 6 bases; bases with no gene match: 4. The CDR3 length is 12 residues. The CDR3 loop reads CASSTGTDGYTF. The CDR3 DNA is TGTGCCAGCAGCACAGGGACAGATGGCTACACCTTC.

J is TRBJ1-5 and V is TRBV30; D remains unclear. The CDR3 runs 17 residues. From germline, CDR1 is GTSNPN and CDR2 SVGIG (reference sequence). Trimming stripped 3 bases from V and 0 bases from J, with 18 bases between. The CDR3 spells CAWSNNKLYYSNQPQHF. The CDR3 region has the DNA TGTGCCTGGAGCAACAACAAACTATATTATAGCAATCAGCCCCAGCATTTT.

The chain carries TRBV9 and TRBJ2-5; 11 bases match TRBD1. The CDR3 is made up of 15 amino acids. Per the germline V gene, CDR1 is SGDLS and CDR2 is YYNGEE. V shed 4 bases, J shed 4 bases, and the junction held 6 bases outside the gene matches. The CDR3 reads CASSRDRGLGETQYF. CDR3 in DNA: TGTGCCAGCAGCCGGGACAGGGGGTTGGGAGAGACCCAGTACTTC.

This sequence joins TRBV12-5 and TRBJ1-1; a weak D match, TRBD1 (5 bases). The germline gives CDR1 LGHNT, CDR2 FRNRAP. V was clipped by 3 bases and J by 5 bases, with 16 bases between them. The CDR3 covers 15 residues. The CDR3 sequence is CASGFDSMLGTEAFF. CDR3 coding DNA: TGTGCTAGTGGTTTCGACAGTATGCTCGGGACTGAAGCTTTCTTT.

This clone has only a few counts. The rearrangement links TRBV27 to TRBJ1-1; 8 bases fit TRBD1. Germline V gene sequence: CDR1 MNHEY, CDR2 SMNVEV (reference sequence). The CDR3 length is 14 residues. The ends lost 3 bases at V and 5 bases at J; junction bases unmatched: 5. In DNA, the CDR3 is TGTGCCAGCAGTTTCTCCAGGGGGCAAACTGAAGCTTTCTTT. Translation gives CASSFSRGQTEAFF.

This clone was observed a single time. The CDR3: CASSLNQGDAFF. The CDR3 DNA reads TGTGCCAGCAGTTTAAATCAGGGGGACGCTTTCTTT. V gene TRBV28 combines with J gene TRBJ1-1; 7 bases align to TRBD1. CDR1 and CDR2 from the germline V gene are MDHEN and SYDVKM. Trimming at V came to 2 bases and at J to 11 bases, leaving 5 bases not matched to a gene. The CDR3 is 12 amino acids.

J is TRBJ2-7 and V is TRBV28; TRBD1 agrees at 12 bases. Germline CDR1 reads MDHEN; CDR2 reads SYDVKM. Trimming cost V 5 bases and J 4 bases; bases outside gene matches: 12. This CDR3 is built from 17 residues. The CDR3 reads CASSLNRDRGRAYEQYF. The CDR3 DNA reads as TGTGCCAGCAGTCTAAATCGGGACAGGGGGCGAGCTTACGAGCAGTACTTC.

The chain recombines TRBV6-5 with TRBJ2-3, with D possibly being TRBD1 (6 bases). Between the trimmed V and J ends, which lost 6 bases and 2 bases, there was a span of 15 bases. This CDR3 region has 15 residues. Germline V CDR1 and CDR2: MNHEY, SVGAGI. The CDR3: CASRSGHLSTDTQYF. The CDR3 DNA reads as TGTGCCAGCAGGTCGGGACACTTGTCCACAGATACGCAGTATTTT.

The rearrangement links TRBV6-5 to TRBJ1-5; D is unresolved. The CDR3 has 13 amino acids. Germline loops: CDR1 MNHEY, CDR2 SVGAGI. Trimming removed 10 bases at V and 7 bases at J, with 17 bases between. This chain's CDR3 is CATGRTREQPQHF. The CDR3 bases are TGTGCCACTGGGAGGACCAGAGAACAGCCCCAGCATTTT.

This chain uses TRBV7-6 with TRBJ1-1; TRBD1 is a possible D gene (5 bases). The CDR3 extends over 15 amino acids. Looked up from germline, CDR1 is SGHVS and CDR2 is FNYEAQ. Trimming stripped 4 bases from V and 1 base from J, with 13 bases between. The CDR3 protein is CASSSGGRQNTEAFF. CDR3 sequence (DNA): TGTGCCAGCAGCTCGGGGGGTAGACAGAACACTGAAGCTTTCTTT. Complete variable domain (other parts from reference TRBV7-6 and TRBJ1-1): GAGVSQSPRYKVTKRGQDVALRCDPISGHVSLYWYRQALGQGPEFLTYFNYEAQQDKSGLPNDRFSAERPEGSISTLTIQRTEQRDSAMYRCASSSGGRQNTEAFFGQGTRLTVV.